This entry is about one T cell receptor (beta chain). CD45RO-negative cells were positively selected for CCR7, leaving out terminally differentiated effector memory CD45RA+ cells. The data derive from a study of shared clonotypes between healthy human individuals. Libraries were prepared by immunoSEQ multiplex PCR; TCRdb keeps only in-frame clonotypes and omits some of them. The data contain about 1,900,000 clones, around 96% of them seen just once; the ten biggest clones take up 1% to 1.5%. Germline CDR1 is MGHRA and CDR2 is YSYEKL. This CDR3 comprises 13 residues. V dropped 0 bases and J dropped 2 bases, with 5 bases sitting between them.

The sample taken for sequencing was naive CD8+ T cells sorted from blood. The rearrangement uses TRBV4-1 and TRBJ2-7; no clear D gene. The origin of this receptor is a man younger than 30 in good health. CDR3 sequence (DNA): TGCGCCAGCAGCCAAGAATTCGCCTACGAGCAGTACTTC. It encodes CASSQEFAYEQYF.